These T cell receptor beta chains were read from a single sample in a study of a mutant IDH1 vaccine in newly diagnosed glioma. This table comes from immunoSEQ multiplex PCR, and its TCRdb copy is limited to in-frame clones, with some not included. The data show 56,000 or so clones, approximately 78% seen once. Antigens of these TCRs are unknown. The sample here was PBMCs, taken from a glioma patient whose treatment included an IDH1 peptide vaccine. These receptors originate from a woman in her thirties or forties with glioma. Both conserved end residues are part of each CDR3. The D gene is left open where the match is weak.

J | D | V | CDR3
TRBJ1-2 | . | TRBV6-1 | CASSETPVFSRSYGYTF
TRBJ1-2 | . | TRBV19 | CASRGGQTPYGYTF
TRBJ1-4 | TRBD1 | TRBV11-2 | CASSRGQGLNEKLFF
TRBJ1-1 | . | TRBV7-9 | CASSLAEGVNTEAFF
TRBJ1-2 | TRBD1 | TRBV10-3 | CAISNGTGGFFNYGYTF
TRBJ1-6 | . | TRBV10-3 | CATQPEGNSPLHF
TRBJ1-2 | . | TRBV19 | CASSTEGITGGYTF
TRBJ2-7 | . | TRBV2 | CASMGRGSPHEQYF
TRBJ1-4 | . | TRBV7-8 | CASSFESVEKLFF
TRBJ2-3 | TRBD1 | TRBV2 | CASSGTGASTDTQYF
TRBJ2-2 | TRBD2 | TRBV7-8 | CASSPSLAGDPGELFF
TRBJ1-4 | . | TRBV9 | CASSVGPGEKLFF
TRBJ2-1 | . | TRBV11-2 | CASSLANEQFF
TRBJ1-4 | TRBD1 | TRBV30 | CAWSADPGGSNEKLFF
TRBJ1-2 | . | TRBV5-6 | CASSLGRNGYTF
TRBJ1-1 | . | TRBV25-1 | CASSPFGRGAFF
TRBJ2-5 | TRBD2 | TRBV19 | CASSITSGRRRETQYF
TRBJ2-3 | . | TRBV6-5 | CASSYFTGGTDTQYF
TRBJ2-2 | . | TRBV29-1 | CSVEPGANTGELFF
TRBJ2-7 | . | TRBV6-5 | CASRGVAYEQYF
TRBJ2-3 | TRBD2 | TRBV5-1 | CASTTGLAGTDTQYF